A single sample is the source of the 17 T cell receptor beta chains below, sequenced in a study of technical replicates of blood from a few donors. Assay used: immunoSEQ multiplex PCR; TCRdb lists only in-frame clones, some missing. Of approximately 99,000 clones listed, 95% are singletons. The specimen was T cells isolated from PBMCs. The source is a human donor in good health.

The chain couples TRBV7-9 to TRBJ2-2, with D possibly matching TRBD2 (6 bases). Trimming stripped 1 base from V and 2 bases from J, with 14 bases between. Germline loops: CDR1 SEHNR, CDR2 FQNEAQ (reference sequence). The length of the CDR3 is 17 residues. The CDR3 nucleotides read TGTGCCAGCAGCTTAGGGCGGAGGGATACTAACACCGGGGAGCTGTTTTTT. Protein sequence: CASSLGRRDTNTGELFF.

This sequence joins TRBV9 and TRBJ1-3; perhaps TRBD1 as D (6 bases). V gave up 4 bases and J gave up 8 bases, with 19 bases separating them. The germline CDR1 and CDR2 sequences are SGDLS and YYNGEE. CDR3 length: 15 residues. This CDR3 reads CASSPLDRIEDTIYF. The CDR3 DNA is TGTGCCAGCAGCCCTTTGGACAGAATCGAAGACACCATATATTTT.

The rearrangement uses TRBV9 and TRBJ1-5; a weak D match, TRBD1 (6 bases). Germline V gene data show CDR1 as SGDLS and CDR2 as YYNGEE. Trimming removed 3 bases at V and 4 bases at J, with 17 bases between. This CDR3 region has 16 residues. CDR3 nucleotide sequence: TGTGCCAGCAGCGAGGGGGTGGGGGACACAAATCAGCCCCAGCATTTT. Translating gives CASSEGVGDTNQPQHF. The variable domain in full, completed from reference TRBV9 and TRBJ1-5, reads DSGVTQTPKHLITATGQRVTLRCSPRSGDLSVYWYQQSLDQGLQFLIQYYNGEERAKGNILERFSAQQFPDLHSELNLSSLELGDSALYFCASSEGVGDTNQPQHFGDGTRLSIL.

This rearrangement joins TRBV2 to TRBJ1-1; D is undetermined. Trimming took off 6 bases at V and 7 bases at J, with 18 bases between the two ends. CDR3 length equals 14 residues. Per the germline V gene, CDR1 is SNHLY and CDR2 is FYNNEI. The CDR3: CASSASGVRNEAFF. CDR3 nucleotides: TGTGCCAGCAGCGCTAGCGGGGTGAGGAATGAAGCTTTCTTT.

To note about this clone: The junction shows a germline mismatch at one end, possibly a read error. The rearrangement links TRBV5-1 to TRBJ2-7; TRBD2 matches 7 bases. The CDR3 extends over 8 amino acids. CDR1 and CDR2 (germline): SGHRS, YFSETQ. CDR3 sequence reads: CASSRGDF. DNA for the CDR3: TGCGCCAGCAGCCGGGGGGACTTC.

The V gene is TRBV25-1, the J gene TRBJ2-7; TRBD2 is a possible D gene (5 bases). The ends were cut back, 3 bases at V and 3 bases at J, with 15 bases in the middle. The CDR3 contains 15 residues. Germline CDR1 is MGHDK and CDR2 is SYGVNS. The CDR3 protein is CASSDPRGSYYEQYF. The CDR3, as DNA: TGTGCCAGCAGTGACCCCCGGGGATCATACTACGAGCAGTACTTC.

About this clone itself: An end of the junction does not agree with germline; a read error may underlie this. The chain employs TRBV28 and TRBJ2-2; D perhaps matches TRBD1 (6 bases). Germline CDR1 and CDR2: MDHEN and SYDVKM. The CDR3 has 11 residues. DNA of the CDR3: TGTGCCAGCAGTTACAGACAGGAGGTGTTTTTT. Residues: CASSYRQEVFF.

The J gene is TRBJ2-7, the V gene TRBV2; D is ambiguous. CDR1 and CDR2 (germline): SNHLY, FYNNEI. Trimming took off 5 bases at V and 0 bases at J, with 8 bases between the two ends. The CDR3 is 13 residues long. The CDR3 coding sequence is TGTGCCAGCAGTCTCAGTACCTCCTACGAGCAGTACTTC. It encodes CASSLSTSYEQYF.

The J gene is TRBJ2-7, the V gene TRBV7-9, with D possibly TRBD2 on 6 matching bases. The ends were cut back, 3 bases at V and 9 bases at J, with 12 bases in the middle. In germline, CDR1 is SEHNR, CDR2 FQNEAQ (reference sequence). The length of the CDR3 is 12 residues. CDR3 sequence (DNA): TGTGCCAGCAGCTTCGGAGGGAGGAGGCAGTACTTC. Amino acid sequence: CASSFGGRRQYF.

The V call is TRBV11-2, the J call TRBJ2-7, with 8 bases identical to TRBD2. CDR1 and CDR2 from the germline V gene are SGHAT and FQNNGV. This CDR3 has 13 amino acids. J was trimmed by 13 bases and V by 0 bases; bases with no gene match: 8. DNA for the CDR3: TGTGCCAGCAGCTTAGAGGCGGGAGGACCCGCTTACTTC. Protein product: CASSLEAGGPAYF.

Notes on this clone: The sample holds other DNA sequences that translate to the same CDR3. This CDR3 is CASSFGGGSYEQYF. CDR3 in DNA: TGCGCCAGCAGCTTCGGCGGCGGTTCCTACGAGCAGTACTTC. This chain uses TRBV5-1 with TRBJ2-7; D not resolved. The V gene's germline CDR1 is SGHRS and CDR2 YFSETQ. The length of the CDR3 is 14 residues. V lost 2 bases, J lost 1 base, and 10 bases lay in between.

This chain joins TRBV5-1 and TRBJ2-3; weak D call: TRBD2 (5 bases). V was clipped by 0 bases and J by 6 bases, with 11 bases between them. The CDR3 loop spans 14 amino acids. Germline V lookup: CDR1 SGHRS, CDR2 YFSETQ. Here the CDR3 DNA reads TGCGCCAGCAGCTTGGAAGGGAGTTCGGATACGCAGTATTTT. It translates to CASSLEGSSDTQYF.

The DNA of the CDR3 is TGTGCCAGCAGCGTTTATAATAGCGGGGGGGTCCGCACAGATACGCAGTATTTT. It codes for CASSVYNSGGVRTDTQYF. V usage is TRBV9 and J usage is TRBJ2-3, with TRBD2 identical over 11 bases. This CDR3 region has 18 residues. After removal of 2 bases from V and 1 base from J, the junction contained 9 bases not matched to a gene. Per the germline V gene, CDR1 is SGDLS and CDR2 is YYNGEE. Complete variable domain (other parts from reference TRBV9 and TRBJ2-3): DSGVTQTPKHLITATGQRVTLRCSPRSGDLSVYWYQQSLDQGLQFLIQYYNGEERAKGNILERFSAQQFPDLHSELNLSSLELGDSALYFCASSVYNSGGVRTDTQYFGPGTRLTVL.

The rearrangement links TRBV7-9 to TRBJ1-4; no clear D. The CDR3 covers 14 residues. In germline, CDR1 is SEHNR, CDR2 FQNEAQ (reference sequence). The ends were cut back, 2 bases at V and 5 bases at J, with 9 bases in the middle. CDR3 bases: TGTGCCAGCAGCTTAAACAGCGGAAATGAAAAACTGTTTTTT. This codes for CASSLNSGNEKLFF.

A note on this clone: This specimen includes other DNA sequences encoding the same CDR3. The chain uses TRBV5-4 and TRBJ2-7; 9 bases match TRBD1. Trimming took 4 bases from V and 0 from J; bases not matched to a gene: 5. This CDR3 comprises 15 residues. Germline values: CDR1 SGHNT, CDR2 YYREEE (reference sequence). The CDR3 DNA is TGTGCCAGCAGCCTTCCGGGACAGGGCTCCTACGAGCAGTACTTC. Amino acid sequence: CASSLPGQGSYEQYF.

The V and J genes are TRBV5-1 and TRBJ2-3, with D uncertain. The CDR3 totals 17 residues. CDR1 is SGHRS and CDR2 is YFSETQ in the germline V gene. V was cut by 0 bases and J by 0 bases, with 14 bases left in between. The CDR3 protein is CASSLVFAETSTDTQYF. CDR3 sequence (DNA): TGCGCCAGCAGCTTGGTTTTCGCAGAGACTAGCACAGATACGCAGTATTTT.

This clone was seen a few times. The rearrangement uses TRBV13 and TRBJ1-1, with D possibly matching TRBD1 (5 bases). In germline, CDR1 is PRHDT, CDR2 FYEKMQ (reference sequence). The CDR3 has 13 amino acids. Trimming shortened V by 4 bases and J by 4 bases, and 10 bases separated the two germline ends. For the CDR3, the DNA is TGTGCCAGCAGCTCGGGTAGGGGCACTGAAGCTTTCTTT. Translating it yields CASSSGRGTEAFF.